The rows below give T cell receptor beta chains drawn from one sample of a study of blood T cells in healthy people across ages. TCRdb redid the calling of the 5' RACE reads with MiXCR, one entry per CDR3 protein. The sample has some 1 million distinct CDR3 sequences; more than 35% are singletons. The sequencing input was blood. These receptors were collected from a woman aged 60-70 years in good health. CDR3s include the opening cysteine and the closing phenylalanine or tryptophan. Fields, in order: V gene, D gene, J gene, clone size, CDR3 DNA, CDR3 protein. The D gene is left open where the match is weak. Clone size, where shown, is once, few, many, or a class for clones that have expanded.

v_call: TRBV6-2/TRBV6-3; d_call: TRBD2; j_call: TRBJ2-7; clone_size: -; cdr3_nt: TGTGCCAGCAGTTACGGAGTAGCGGGCGTAGCCTACGAGCAGTACTTC; cdr3_aa: CASSYGVAGVAYEQYF
v_call: TRBV11-2; d_call: -; j_call: TRBJ2-1; clone_size: -; cdr3_nt: TGTGCCAGCAGCTTAAGTGGGCCCTACAATGAGCAGTTCTTC; cdr3_aa: CASSLSGPYNEQFF
v_call: TRBV6-5; d_call: -; j_call: TRBJ2-3; clone_size: -; cdr3_nt: TGTGCCAGCAGTGTTAGCCAAAGCACAGATACGCAGTATTTT; cdr3_aa: CASSVSQSTDTQYF
v_call: TRBV20-1; d_call: -; j_call: TRBJ1-1; clone_size: -; cdr3_nt: TGCAGTGCTAGAGATGGGAGGGGGTTGAGCACTGAAGCTTTCTTT; cdr3_aa: CSARDGRGLSTEAFF
v_call: TRBV20-1; d_call: TRBD2; j_call: TRBJ2-7; clone_size: -; cdr3_nt: TGCAGTGCTAATGACCTAGCGGGAGTGTACGAGCAGTACTTC; cdr3_aa: CSANDLAGVYEQYF
v_call: TRBV27; d_call: TRBD1; j_call: TRBJ2-1; clone_size: -; cdr3_nt: TGTGCCAGCAGTTTGTACAGGGGGATCGATCCCAATGAGCAGTTCTTC; cdr3_aa: CASSLYRGIDPNEQFF
v_call: TRBV5-1; d_call: -; j_call: TRBJ2-7; clone_size: -; cdr3_nt: TGCGCCAGCAGCCAACTGGACAGGGAGGGCGAGCAGTACTTC; cdr3_aa: CASSQLDREGEQYF
v_call: TRBV5-1; d_call: -; j_call: TRBJ2-1; clone_size: few; cdr3_nt: TGCGCCAGCAGCGCCCTCGGCGATGAGCAGTTCTTC; cdr3_aa: CASSALGDEQFF
v_call: TRBV7-9; d_call: TRBD2; j_call: TRBJ2-1; clone_size: few; cdr3_nt: TGTGCCAGCAGATTTGATCCGGGACTAGCGGGAGATGAGCAGTTCTTC; cdr3_aa: CASRFDPGLAGDEQFF
v_call: TRBV7-2; d_call: TRBD1; j_call: TRBJ1-2; clone_size: few; cdr3_nt: TGTGCCAGCAGCTCATGGACAGGGGAAGGCTACACCTTC; cdr3_aa: CASSSWTGEGYTF
v_call: TRBV7-6; d_call: TRBD2; j_call: TRBJ2-7; clone_size: -; cdr3_nt: TGTGCCAGCAGTCGGACTAGCGGGAGAATCTACGAGCAGTACTTC; cdr3_aa: CASSRTSGRIYEQYF
v_call: TRBV4-2; d_call: -; j_call: TRBJ2-1; clone_size: -; cdr3_nt: TGTGCCAGCAGCCCGAGCGAGTACAATGAGCAGTTCTTC; cdr3_aa: CASSPSEYNEQFF
v_call: TRBV24-1; d_call: -; j_call: TRBJ2-3; clone_size: -; cdr3_nt: TGTGCCACCAGTGATTTCTCAGATACGCAGTATTTT; cdr3_aa: CATSDFSDTQYF
v_call: TRBV29-1; d_call: -; j_call: TRBJ2-1; clone_size: -; cdr3_nt: TGCAGCGCCGGGCCGTGGGCGGGATTGGGTTTTAATGAGCAGTTCTTC; cdr3_aa: CSAGPWAGLGFNEQFF
v_call: TRBV5-1; d_call: -; j_call: TRBJ1-1; clone_size: few; cdr3_nt: TGCGCCAGCAGCCAGGGACTTACGAACACTGAAGCTTTCTTT; cdr3_aa: CASSQGLTNTEAFF
v_call: TRBV6-5; d_call: -; j_call: TRBJ1-2; clone_size: -; cdr3_nt: TGTGCCAGCAGTAGATATACGGGCCGCTATGGCTACACCTTC; cdr3_aa: CASSRYTGRYGYTF
v_call: TRBV5-1; d_call: -; j_call: TRBJ2-3; clone_size: -; cdr3_nt: TGCGCCAGCAGCTCCCAGCAGACGAGGTCAGATACGCAGTATTTT; cdr3_aa: CASSSQQTRSDTQYF
v_call: TRBV9; d_call: TRBD2; j_call: TRBJ2-7; clone_size: -; cdr3_nt: TGTGCCAGCAGCGTAGAAGCGGGAGGGCCCTACGAGCAGTACTTC; cdr3_aa: CASSVEAGGPYEQYF
v_call: TRBV5-1; d_call: -; j_call: TRBJ2-3; clone_size: -; cdr3_nt: TGCGCCAGCAGCCAAACCACCGCCTCCGGGACGAACACAGATACGCAGTATTTT; cdr3_aa: CASSQTTASGTNTDTQYF
v_call: TRBV20-1; d_call: TRBD2; j_call: TRBJ2-1; clone_size: -; cdr3_nt: TGCAGTGCTAGAGCTCTAGCGGGAGTGGAGCAGTTCTTC; cdr3_aa: CSARALAGVEQFF
v_call: TRBV7-9; d_call: -; j_call: TRBJ1-5; clone_size: -; cdr3_nt: TGTGCCAGCAGCCAAGGGGGAATTGGACAGCCCCAGCATTTT; cdr3_aa: CASSQGGIGQPQHF
v_call: TRBV5-4; d_call: TRBD2; j_call: TRBJ2-1; clone_size: -; cdr3_nt: TGTGCCAGCAGCTTGCCCGGACTAGTGAACTACAATGAGCAGTTCTTC; cdr3_aa: CASSLPGLVNYNEQFF
v_call: TRBV20-1; d_call: -; j_call: TRBJ2-6; clone_size: -; cdr3_nt: TGCAGTGCTAGAGATGATGGCGGCTCTGGGGCCAACGTCCTGACTTTC; cdr3_aa: CSARDDGGSGANVLTF